The 24 T cell receptor beta chains listed next were all sequenced from one sample in a study of graft-versus-host responses after intestinal transplantation. Clones were sequenced by immunoSEQ multiplex PCR, and TCRdb holds only the in-frame ones, with some missing. The table has 20,000 to 30,000 clones, roughly 85% seen once. This specimen consisted of PBMCs, obtained approximately four weeks after intestinal transplant. The receptors come from a human patient who received an intestinal transplant, so some T cells may come from the graft donor.

This clone was counted once. The chain uses TRBV27 and TRBJ2-5; D is possibly TRBD2 (6 bases). The DNA end is more similar to TRBJ2-7, so the J call may be wrong. This CDR3 is 15 amino acids long. CDR1 is MNHEY, CDR2 SMNVEV, per germline (reference sequence). The CDR3 DNA reads as TGTGCCAGCAGTCACGGACTACGTGACCACTACGAGCAGTACTTC. This sequence encodes CASSHGLRDHYEQYF.

The rearrangement links TRBV14 to TRBJ1-1; no firm D call. Trimming pared 4 bases from V and 1 base from J, leaving 7 bases between. The CDR3 runs to 13 residues. Germline V gene sequence: CDR1 SGHDN, CDR2 FVKESK. The CDR3 bases are TGTGCCAGCAGCCCCCATTCGAACACTGAAGCTTTCTTT. It encodes CASSPHSNTEAFF.

This clone was detected once. The chain employs TRBV6-5 and TRBJ2-7; no definite D call. V dropped 0 bases and J dropped 3 bases, with 6 bases sitting between them. The CDR3 has 13 residues. Looked up from germline, CDR1 is MNHEY and CDR2 is SVGAGI. The CDR3 sequence: CASSYSKGYEQYF. The CDR3 DNA is TGTGCCAGCAGTTACTCGAAGGGCTACGAGCAGTACTTC.

The gene calls are TRBV28 and TRBJ2-7; D might be TRBD1 or TRBD2, each matching 6 bases. Trimming took 6 bases from V and 7 from J, leaving 19 bases between them. The CDR3 totals 14 residues. Germline V lookup: CDR1 MDHEN, CDR2 SYDVKM. The CDR3 loop reads CASRPTGRGGEQYF. CDR3 nucleotide sequence: TGTGCCAGCAGACCGACAGGTAGGGGAGGTGAGCAGTACTTC.

The rearrangement uses TRBV5-4 and TRBJ1-6, with 12 bases that match TRBD1. Germline trimming cut 4 bases from V and 7 bases from J; bases unmatched to any gene: 6. The CDR3 length is 16 residues. The V gene's germline CDR1 is SGHNT and CDR2 YYREEE (reference sequence). Here the CDR3 reads CASSQGQGAINSPLHF. CDR3 nucleotide sequence: TGTGCCAGCAGCCAGGGACAGGGGGCGATAAATTCACCCCTCCACTTT.

This clone has only a few counts. The CDR3 loop is CASSLGASPQETQYF. CDR3 nucleotide sequence: TGCGCCAGCAGCTTGGGGGCTAGTCCCCAAGAGACCCAGTACTTC. This sequence joins TRBV5-1 and TRBJ2-5, with unresolved D. The CDR3 totals 15 residues. Trimming left V 0 bases short and J 1 base short, with 10 bases between. CDR1 and CDR2 from the germline V gene are SGHRS and YFSETQ.

The chain employs TRBV5-1 and TRBJ2-7; 12 bases are shared with TRBD2. After removal of 3 bases from V and 2 bases from J, the junction contained 3 bases not matched to a gene. Germline loops: CDR1 SGHRS, CDR2 YFSETQ. The CDR3 covers 15 residues. The CDR3 sequence is CASSWLAGGTYEQYF. The CDR3 region has the DNA TGCGCCAGCAGCTGGCTAGCGGGGGGGACCTACGAGCAGTACTTC.

The chain has TRBV5-6 and TRBJ2-1; no firm D call. The CDR3 spans 12 residues. Germline CDR1 reads SGHDT; CDR2 reads YYEEEE. Trimming cost V 0 bases and J 10 bases, with 8 bases left between them. The CDR3 is CASSLGSREQFF. CDR3 bases: TGTGCCAGCAGCTTGGGGTCGCGGGAGCAGTTCTTC.

The V and J genes are TRBV10-2 and TRBJ1-4, with D tentatively TRBD1 (6 bases). The CDR3 contains 15 residues. Germline V gene lookup returns CDR1 WSHSY and CDR2 SAAADI. V was pared by 0 bases and J by 5 bases, with 10 bases between. DNA for the CDR3: TGCGCCAGCAGTGAGTCTTGGGACACCAATGAAAAACTGTTTTTT. Translation: CASSESWDTNEKLFF.

V usage is TRBV28 and J usage is TRBJ2-7, with 10 nucleotides matching TRBD1. Germline CDR1 and CDR2: MDHEN and SYDVKM. This CDR3 comprises 15 residues. Unmatched junction bases numbered 8, after V lost 4 bases and J lost 5 bases. The CDR3 region has the DNA TGTGCCAGCAGTTCGGTAGGGACAGGGGCCCACGAGCAGTACTTC. Protein product: CASSSVGTGAHEQYF.

The V and J genes are TRBV5-1 and TRBJ2-7; D remains ambiguous. This CDR3 has 12 residues. V was trimmed by 5 bases and J by 0 bases, leaving 6 bases between them. Germline CDR1 SGHRS, CDR2 YFSETQ. The CDR3 nucleotides read TGCGCCAGCAGGCTCAACTCCTACGAGCAGTACTTC. Its translation is CASRLNSYEQYF.

A few counts support this clone. V and J are TRBV6-5 and TRBJ2-1; D ambiguous. CDR1 and CDR2 from the germline V gene are MNHEY and SVGAGI. There are 13 residues in the CDR3. The V and J ends lost 2 bases and 7 bases respectively, with 9 bases between them. The CDR3 DNA follows: TGTGCCAGCAGTTACGGGCCGCTGAATGAGCAGTTCTTC. Encoded protein: CASSYGPLNEQFF.

The rearrangement uses TRBV5-3 and TRBJ2-3, with 11 bases that match TRBD2. TRBV5-3 is identified as an open reading frame with a role that is uncertain. J was trimmed by 1 base and V by 0 bases; bases with no gene match: 19. The CDR3 totals 22 residues. CDR3 coding DNA: TGTGCCAGAAGCTTGGGGGCGAGGGGCTCACGCCCGACTAGCGGGGGCACAGATACGCAGTATTTT. Its translation is CARSLGARGSRPTSGGTDTQYF.

The V and J genes are TRBV29-1 and TRBJ2-5; the match to TRBD2 covers 10 bases. Germline V CDR1 and CDR2: SQVTM, ANQGSEA. The CDR3 totals 13 residues. The junction had 7 bases not matched to a gene; V was cut back by 7 bases and J by 5 bases. This chain's CDR3 is CSATSGRGETQYF. The CDR3 DNA reads as TGCAGCGCGACAAGCGGGAGGGGGGAGACCCAGTACTTC.

This clone showed up just once. The chain couples TRBV6-5 to TRBJ2-5, with TRBD1 as a possible D gene (6 bases). CDR3 length equals 16 residues. With 0 bases removed from V and 5 bases from J, the gap between germline ends came to 16 bases. Germline V gene lookup returns CDR1 MNHEY and CDR2 SVGAGI. CDR3 protein: CASSYSRVQGSETQYF. CDR3 nucleotides: TGTGCCAGCAGTTACTCGAGGGTCCAGGGGAGTGAGACCCAGTACTTC.

V is TRBV5-5 and J is TRBJ2-1; TRBD1 is a possible D gene (5 bases). The V and J ends lost 4 bases and 0 bases respectively, with 11 bases between them. Germline V gene sequence: CDR1 SGHKS, CDR2 YYEKEE (reference sequence). The CDR3 has 15 residues. The CDR3 loop is CASSPGHSSYNEQFF. In nucleotides, the CDR3 is TGTGCCAGCAGCCCAGGACATAGCTCCTACAATGAGCAGTTCTTC.

The chain links TRBV4-1 to TRBJ2-3, with TRBD2 matching 10 bases. The CDR3 sequence is 18 residues long. Per the germline V gene, CDR1 is MGHRA and CDR2 is YSYEKL. With V trimmed by 0 bases and J by 2 bases, 8 bases remained unmatched. The CDR3, as DNA: TGCGCCAGCAGCCAAGATTTCGCTAGCGGGGGAAACACAGATACGCAGTATTTT. It codes for CASSQDFASGGNTDTQYF.

The chain has TRBV4-1 and TRBJ2-7; the D gene is possibly TRBD1 (5 bases). CDR3 length equals 14 residues. V gave up 1 base and J gave up 2 bases, with 9 bases separating them. Germline V gene lookup returns CDR1 MGHRA and CDR2 YSYEKL. Here the CDR3 reads CASSQAQDTYEQYF. In nucleotides, the CDR3 is TGCGCCAGCAGCCAAGCACAGGACACCTACGAGCAGTACTTC.

The rearrangement links TRBV4-1 to TRBJ1-3; tentatively, D is TRBD1 (5 bases). CDR1 and CDR2 (germline): MGHRA, YSYEKL. Trimming left V 0 bases short and J 0 bases short, with 15 bases between. The CDR3 loop spans 18 amino acids. DNA for the CDR3: TGCGCCAGCAGCCAAGAAGGGCTACAGGTTAGCTCTGGAAACACCATATATTTT. Translation gives CASSQEGLQVSSGNTIYF.

This clone has more than one count but fewer than ten. This sequence joins TRBV23-1 and TRBJ2-7; no firm D call. TRBV23-1 is marked as an open reading frame, function uncertain. V lost 4 bases and J 1 base, leaving 8 bases between the germline ends. CDR3 length: 13 residues. The CDR3 region has the DNA TGCGCCAGCAGTCTGTGCGGATCCTACGAGCAGTACTTC. Amino acid sequence: CASSLCGSYEQYF.

The rearrangement joins TRBV4-1 to TRBJ1-5; D gene ambiguous. CDR3 length equals 16 residues. Trimming took off 0 bases at V and 0 bases at J, with 9 bases between the two ends. CDR1 and CDR2 (germline): MGHRA, YSYEKL. CDR3 sequence: CASSQEADYSNQPQHF. CDR3 DNA: TGCGCCAGCAGCCAAGAGGCGGATTATAGCAATCAGCCCCAGCATTTT.

This clone has a handful of counts. This chain uses TRBV6-5 with TRBJ1-3; D may be TRBD1 (5 bases). Germline lookup yields CDR1 MNHEY and CDR2 SVGAGI. V lost 7 bases and J 1 base, leaving 14 bases between the germline ends. The CDR3 covers 15 residues. This CDR3 is CASTDFQGSGNTIYF. The CDR3 nucleotides read TGTGCCAGCACAGACTTTCAGGGTTCTGGAAACACCATATATTTT.

This chain links TRBV6-5 with TRBJ2-7; D remains ambiguous. Per germline, CDR1 MNHEY and CDR2 SVGAGI. CDR3 size: 13 residues. V was cut by 6 bases and J by 7 bases, with 16 bases left in between. The DNA of the CDR3 is TGTGCCAGCAGAAACTCCGACGTTTCGGAGCAGTACTTC. Its protein is CASRNSDVSEQYF.

The chain recombines TRBV7-2 with TRBJ1-2, with D hard to call. The CDR3 contains 13 residues. Germline V gene data show CDR1 as SGHTA and CDR2 as FQGNSA. V shed 5 bases and J shed 8 bases, with 15 bases lying between them. CDR3 nucleotide sequence: TGTGCCAGCAGCCCGGGATCGGGGTTAGGCTACACCTTC. Protein product: CASSPGSGLGYTF.